These T cell receptor beta chains were read from a single sample in a study of chemoradiotherapy in HPV16-positive cancers. TCRdb's copy holds only in-frame clones and misses some; the assay was immunoSEQ multiplex PCR. The profile shows about 32,000 clones, approximately 89% of them singletons. The specimen was blood, collected from a patient who underwent chemoradiotherapy. These receptors were collected from a human donor with HPV-associated anogenital cancer. Both conserved end residues are part of each CDR3. A D gene is named only where the DNA matches it firmly. Clone size is stated in some rows and not others, as once, few, many or a class when expanded.

v_call	d_call	j_call	clone_size	cdr3_nt	cdr3_aa
TRBV27	-	TRBJ1-2	-	TGTGCCAGCGGATCCCGTTTAAGGTCAGGGATTGAGAACTATGGCTACACCTTC	CASGSRLRSGIENYGYTF
TRBV15	-	TRBJ2-1	-	TGTGCCACCACCCTGGACATGGGGTCCTACAATGAGCAGTTCTTC	CATTLDMGSYNEQFF
TRBV6-1	-	TRBJ2-7	-	TGTGCCAGCAGTAGACAGATGAGCTCCTACGAGCAGTACTTC	CASSRQMSSYEQYF
TRBV5-8	-	TRBJ1-5	-	TGTGCCAGCAGCCCCTTTCGGGGAGGGAGTCAGCCCCAGCATTTT	CASSPFRGGSQPQHF
TRBV10-2	TRBD2	TRBJ2-1	few	TGCGCCAGCAGTGAGTCCTCTAGCGGGAGGGCGATCAATGAGCAGTTCTTC	CASSESSSGRAINEQFF
TRBV6-1	-	TRBJ1-2	-	TGTGCCAGCAGTGAAGCTCAGTCGGGGAACTCCTACACCTTC	CASSEAQSGNSYTF
TRBV7-2	TRBD1	TRBJ1-1	once	TGTGCCAGCACCGCACAAGGGACAGGGACCACTGAAGCTTTCTTT	CASTAQGTGTTEAFF
TRBV28	TRBD1	TRBJ1-2	-	TGTGCCAGCAGTTTTGTGGGGACAGGACCAATCTCAGGTGGCTACACCTTC	CASSFVGTGPISGGYTF
TRBV5-1	-	TRBJ1-2	-	TGCGCCAGCAGCTTGGAGGCATCAGTCCCTAACTATGGCTACACCTTC	CASSLEASVPNYGYTF
TRBV5-8	-	TRBJ1-2	-	TGTGCCAGCAGCTTCCGCCCAGTGGCATCCAACTATGGCTACACCTTC	CASSFRPVASNYGYTF
TRBV29-1	-	TRBJ1-2	-	TGCAGCGTTGACGGCGGGGGGACCTATGGCTACACCTTC	CSVDGGGTYGYTF
TRBV9	-	TRBJ1-1	-	TGTGCCAGCAGCGTAGGTCCCGGGAACACTGAAGCTTTCTTT	CASSVGPGNTEAFF
TRBV7-2	TRBD2	TRBJ2-1	-	TGTGCCAGCAGCTCCGATGGTCTAGCGGAAATAAATGAGCAGTTCTTC	CASSSDGLAEINEQFF
TRBV19	TRBD1	TRBJ2-3	-	TGTGCCAGTAGTACCCTACCGGGACAGGGGGCAGATACGCAGTATTTT	CASSTLPGQGADTQYF
TRBV5-1	-	TRBJ1-2	-	TGCGCCAGCAGCTTGGACAGCCTTAACTATGGCTACACCTTC	CASSLDSLNYGYTF
TRBV27	-	TRBJ1-5	few	-	CASSILGSNQPQHF
TRBV6-5	-	TRBJ1-2	-	TGTGCCAGCAGTTACTCGATGGGGGTTTGGGGCTACACCTTC	CASSYSMGVWGYTF
TRBV10-2	TRBD1	TRBJ1-5	once	TGCGCCAGCAGTCCCGGGACAGGGGTCAATCAGCCCCAGCATTTT	CASSPGTGVNQPQHF
TRBV28	-	TRBJ1-1	-	TGTGCCACCCGTACCGGTTATCTGGAAGCTTTCTTT	CATRTGYLEAFF
TRBV10-3	-	TRBJ1-1	few	TGTGCCATCAGTGCGACAGCTAGCACTAAAGCTTTCTTT	CAISATASTKAFF
TRBV25-1	-	TRBJ2-1	-	TGTGCCAGCAGTGTGGGACAAACAAATAATGAGCAGTTCTTC	CASSVGQTNNEQFF
TRBV19	TRBD1	TRBJ1-5	-	TGTGCCAGTAGTATCGGACAGGGTAGCAATCAGCCCCAGCATTTT	CASSIGQGSNQPQHF
TRBV4-2	TRBD1	TRBJ1-1	-	TGTGCCAGCAGCCAATACGGACAGGAGAACACTGAAGCTTTCTTT	CASSQYGQENTEAFF
TRBV7-8	-	TRBJ2-7	-	TGTGCCAGCAGCCTCGAGACACCCCCCTACGAGCAGTACTTC	CASSLETPPYEQYF
TRBV11-3	TRBD2	TRBJ2-4	once	TGTGCCAGCAGCTCCTGGACTAGCGGGGGAAAAAACATTCAGTACTTC	CASSSWTSGGKNIQYF
TRBV30	-	TRBJ1-1	-	TGTGCCTGGAGTGTAAACCCCGCGGTGCCTTTCTTT	CAWSVNPAVPFF
TRBV11-1	-	TRBJ2-1	-	TGTGCCAGCAGCTTAGAAGGGGCGGAGGAGCAGTTCTTC	CASSLEGAEEQFF
TRBV2	TRBD1	TRBJ2-5	-	TGTGCCAGCAGGCAGGGGGCCCGAGAGACCCAGTACTTC	CASRQGARETQYF
TRBV2	-	TRBJ1-3	-	TGTGCCAGCAGATCACTCGGGGGTCGGGCTTCTGGAAACACCATATATTTT	CASRSLGGRASGNTIYF
TRBV15	-	TRBJ1-6	-	TGTGCCACCAGTTCGGGTCAGGGGAGCTCACCCCTCCACTTT	CATSSGQGSSPLHF
TRBV28	-	TRBJ2-7	-	TGTGCCAGCAGTCCCCCTGCCGGCCAGGCAGCCTCCTACGAGCAGTACTTC	CASSPPAGQAASYEQYF
TRBV14	-	TRBJ2-6	-	TGTGCCAGCAGCCTTCCCGGGGCCAACGTCCTGACTTTC	CASSLPGANVLTF
TRBV6-5	TRBD1	TRBJ1-5	-	TGTGCCAGCAGTTGGACAGGGGGTGAGCCCCAGCATTTT	CASSWTGGEPQHF
TRBV5-4	-	TRBJ2-7	-	TGTGCCAGCAGCTCTCTCTCGAACAGGCCCTACGAGCAGTACTTC	CASSSLSNRPYEQYF
TRBV2	TRBD1	TRBJ1-1	-	TGTGCCAGCAGTGTCAGGGGGGAAGCTTTCTTT	CASSVRGEAFF
TRBV6-6	TRBD1	TRBJ1-1	-	TGTGCCAGCAGTTCAGGACAGGGCGGCACTGAAGCTTTCTTT	CASSSGQGGTEAFF
TRBV7-9	-	TRBJ2-5	-	TGTGCCAGCAGCTTTCCCGGCACTAGGACGGAGACCCAGTACTTC	CASSFPGTRTETQYF
TRBV7-2	-	TRBJ1-2	few	TGTGCCAGCACTTGGGGGCGACTATATGGCTACACCTTC	CASTWGRLYGYTF
TRBV25-1	-	TRBJ2-2	-	TGTGCCAGCAGTGTTGGGAGACCCGGGACCGGGGAGCTGTTTTTT	CASSVGRPGTGELFF
TRBV6-5	-	TRBJ2-2	once	TGTGCCAGCAGTTACACCGCAGGGACCGGGGAGCTGTTTTTT	CASSYTAGTGELFF
TRBV27	-	TRBJ2-3	-	TGTGCCAGCAGTTTTGGAGGGGTTAGCACAGATACGCAGTATTTT	CASSFGGVSTDTQYF
TRBV4-1	TRBD2	TRBJ2-1	once	TGCGCCAGCAGCCCTCTAGCGGGAGAAACTGAGCAGTTCTTC	CASSPLAGETEQFF
TRBV7-4	-	TRBJ2-7	-	TGTGCCAGCAGCCGCGCACAGGGCAGATCCTACGAGCAGTACTTC	CASSRAQGRSYEQYF
TRBV5-8	TRBD1	TRBJ2-5	-	TGTGCCAGCAGCACGCGGACAGGGAAGCAAGAGACCCAGTACTTC	CASSTRTGKQETQYF
TRBV4-1	TRBD2	TRBJ2-3	-	TGCGCCAGCAGCCAGGCACTAGCGGGGGGGCCGATAGATACGCAGTATTTT	CASSQALAGGPIDTQYF
TRBV6-1	-	TRBJ1-4	few	TGTGCCAGCAGACCCTTTGGGGGCACTAATGAAAAACTGTTTTTT	CASRPFGGTNEKLFF
TRBV5-4	-	TRBJ1-1	-	TGTGCCAGCAGAACTACACAGGAAATGGGAAACACTGAAGCTTTCTTT	CASRTTQEMGNTEAFF
TRBV6-6	TRBD1	TRBJ1-2	once	TGTGCCAGCAGTAGACCGGGACAGGGGGTTGTTGGCTACACCTTC	CASSRPGQGVVGYTF